Listed below are T cell receptor beta chains from one sample, sequenced in a study of blood T cell repertoires in COVID-19. Clones were read by immunoSEQ multiplex PCR, and TCRdb kept only the in-frame ones, dropping some. This table has about 270,000 clones, around 84% appearing once. Sequences were obtained from peripheral blood. The receptor source for this set is a human donor with COVID-19, enrolled during active disease. The donor label of this sample is uncertain. Both conserved end residues are part of each CDR3. The D gene is left open where the match is weak. Rows give clone size only sometimes, using once, few, many, or a class for an expanded clone.

V	D	J	size	DNA	CDR3
TRBV6-1	.	TRBJ1-5	once	TGTGCCAGCAGTGAAGGTCCGGGAATCCCCAATCAGCCCCAGCATTTT	CASSEGPGIPNQPQHF
TRBV28	.	TRBJ2-5	.	TGTGCCAGCCAAGTAGGGGGTGGGGAGACCCAGTACTTC	CASQVGGGETQYF
TRBV5-4	.	TRBJ1-2	.	TGTGCCAGCAGCTTTAACACGGGCTATGGCTACACCTTC	CASSFNTGYGYTF
TRBV6-2/TRBV6-3	.	TRBJ1-1	.	TGTGCCAGCAGTTACTATAGGGGGTCTGAAGCTTTCTTT	CASSYYRGSEAFF
TRBV19	TRBD2	TRBJ2-5	.	TGTGCCAGTAGTACGACTAGCGGGGTCCAAGAGACCCAGTACTTC	CASSTTSGVQETQYF
TRBV24-1	.	TRBJ1-2	.	TGTGCCACCAGTGATAAGAGACAGGCTGGCTACACCTTC	CATSDKRQAGYTF
TRBV19	.	TRBJ2-1	.	TGTGCCAGTAGTATAGGCGGGAAGGGTGAGCAGTTCTTC	CASSIGGKGEQFF
TRBV6-1	TRBD2	TRBJ2-3	.	TGTGCCAGCAGTGAAACTAGCGGAGGAAGCACAGATACGCAGTATTTT	CASSETSGGSTDTQYF
TRBV21-1	.	TRBJ2-7	.	TGTGCCAGCAGCAAAATGGAGGGGCAGGGACTATCGGAGCAGTACTTC	CASSKMEGQGLSEQYF
TRBV3-1/TRBV3-2	TRBD1	TRBJ1-4	.	TGTGCCAGCAGCCGAAGACAGGGGGCAGGTGGTGAAAAACTGTTTTTT	CASSRRQGAGGEKLFF
TRBV5-1	.	TRBJ1-5	.	TGCGCCAGCAGCTTGCTGGGAGGGGATGGCCAGCCCCAGCATTTT	CASSLLGGDGQPQHF
TRBV27	.	TRBJ2-7	.	TGTGCCAGCAGTTTGGGGCCCGGGCCCTACGAGCAGTACTTC	CASSLGPGPYEQYF
TRBV6-6	.	TRBJ1-4	.	TGTGCCAGCAGGCCTCAAGAGTACAATGAAAAACTGTTTTTT	CASRPQEYNEKLFF
TRBV5-8	.	TRBJ2-1	.	TGTGCCAGCAGCACCTGGACAGTCGACCAGTTCTTC	CASSTWTVDQFF
TRBV28	.	TRBJ1-2	once	TGTGCCAGCAGTCAACCCGACAGGACTGGCTACACCTTC	CASSQPDRTGYTF
TRBV10-3	.	TRBJ2-7	.	TGTGCCATCAGTGGGGCAGGGAAGCCCTACGAGCAGTACTTC	CAISGAGKPYEQYF
TRBV15	TRBD1	TRBJ1-4	.	TGTGCCACCAGCAGAGATTTGGGACAGACTGAAAAACTGTTTTTT	CATSRDLGQTEKLFF
TRBV30	.	TRBJ1-3	.	TGTGCCTGGAGTGTACTCCGAGACAACTCTGGAAACACCATATATTTT	CAWSVLRDNSGNTIYF
TRBV6-5	TRBD1	TRBJ1-6	.	TGTGCCAGCAGGCCGGGACAGGGGGCTTCACCCCTCCACTTT	CASRPGQGASPLHF
TRBV29-1	.	TRBJ1-1	.	TGCAGCGCCGCGACAGCCATGAACACTGAAGCTTTCTTT	CSAATAMNTEAFF
TRBV5-1	.	TRBJ2-3	.	TGCGCCAGCAGCTTCACGGGGGACGCTGGTACGCAGTATTTT	CASSFTGDAGTQYF
TRBV14	.	TRBJ2-1	.	TGTGCCAGCAGCAGACTAGTCGTCGCCGCTGGGGGTGAGCAGTTCTTC	CASSRLVVAAGGEQFF
TRBV29-1	.	TRBJ1-2	.	TGCAGCGTTGAAATGGGGAGCTATGGCTACACCTTC	CSVEMGSYGYTF
TRBV5-6	TRBD1	TRBJ2-7	.	TGTGCCAGCAGCTGGAGGTCGGGACAGGGTGCCTACGAGCAGTACTTC	CASSWRSGQGAYEQYF
TRBV6-2/TRBV6-3	TRBD2	TRBJ2-2	.	TGTGCCAGCAGTCTACGGGCAAGATACCTAGCGGGAGGGCCCACCGGGGAGCTGTTTTTT	CASSLRARYLAGGPTGELFF
TRBV13	.	TRBJ1-1	.	TGTGCCAGCAGCTCCCCCCCCGGACAGAGCATTTCTGAAGCTTTCTTT	CASSSPPGQSISEAFF
TRBV27	TRBD2	TRBJ2-2	.	TGTGCCAGCCAGTTTGCGGGAGTCAACACCGGGGAGCTGTTTTTT	CASQFAGVNTGELFF
TRBV15	TRBD2	TRBJ2-3	.	TGTGCCACCAGCAGAGACCGAGCACTAGCGACTGATACGCAGTATTTT	CATSRDRALATDTQYF
TRBV11-3	TRBD2	TRBJ2-5	.	TGTGCCAGCAGCTTAGGGGGACTAGCGGTACAAGAGACCCAGTACTTC	CASSLGGLAVQETQYF
TRBV6-5	.	TRBJ2-7	.	TGTGCCAGCAGTTACGCCGTCGGAGGTGGGCAGTACTTC	CASSYAVGGGQYF
TRBV12-3/TRBV12-4	.	TRBJ2-1	.	TGTGCCAGCAGCCGGATGGGCGAGCAGTTCTTC	CASSRMGEQFF
TRBV5-6	.	TRBJ2-2	.	TGTGCCAGCAGCTCCTCGGGTGTCGGGGAGCTGTTTTTT	CASSSSGVGELFF
TRBV5-5	.	TRBJ1-1	.	TGTGCCAGCAGCTTACAGGGAATGAACACTGAAGCTTTCTTT	CASSLQGMNTEAFF
TRBV7-8	.	TRBJ1-1	once	TGTGCCAGCAGCTTAGAACCAGGCACTGAAGCTTTCTTT	CASSLEPGTEAFF
TRBV2	TRBD1	TRBJ1-1	.	TGTGCCAGCAGTGAAGAGGGACAGGTACTTGAAGCTTTCTTT	CASSEEGQVLEAFF
TRBV5-1	TRBD2	TRBJ2-5	once	TGCGCCAGCAGCCCCGGGGGGACTCAAGAGACCCAGTACTTC	CASSPGGTQETQYF
TRBV28	TRBD2	TRBJ2-1	.	TGTGCCGGCAGTCGTGCGGGACTAGCTGACTCCTACAATGAGCAGTTCTTC	CAGSRAGLADSYNEQFF
TRBV9	TRBD1	TRBJ1-3	.	TGTGCCAGCAGCGCCCTGGGACAGGAGAACACCATATATTTT	CASSALGQENTIYF
TRBV10-3	TRBD1	TRBJ1-5	.	TGTGCCGGGCGACAGGGCCCCAATCAGCCCCAGCATTTT	CAGRQGPNQPQHF
TRBV6-5	TRBD2	TRBJ2-3	.	TGTGCCAGCTCGCGGGTCGGGAGGCTCTTAGATACGCAGTATTTT	CASSRVGRLLDTQYF
TRBV5-1	.	TRBJ2-3	.	TGCGCCAGCAGCGGGGGGATAGGAGTTTTCACAGATACGCAGTATTTT	CASSGGIGVFTDTQYF
TRBV6-5	.	TRBJ1-3	few	TGTGCCAGCAGTTCGGGGGGAGGAAACACCATATATTTT	CASSSGGGNTIYF
TRBV5-1	TRBD2	TRBJ2-1	.	TGCGCCAGCAGCATCTCTAGCGGGAGTAGTTGGAATGAGCAGTTCTTC	CASSISSGSSWNEQFF
TRBV30	.	TRBJ1-2	.	TGTGCCTGGAGTTGGGCGGAGGAGGATGGCTACACCTTC	CAWSWAEEDGYTF
TRBV7-2	.	TRBJ1-5	many	TGTGCCAGCAGCTATACAGGGTATCAGCCCCAGCATTTT	CASSYTGYQPQHF
TRBV11-1	.	TRBJ2-7	.	TGTGCCAGCAGCTTCTTAGCGGATTACTCCTACGAGCAGTACTTC	CASSFLADYSYEQYF
TRBV3-1/TRBV3-2	TRBD1	TRBJ1-2	.	TGTGCCAGCAGCCAAGATTGGGGCTTGACAGGGGGCCTAAGAAACTATGGCTACACCTTC	CASSQDWGLTGGLRNYGYTF
TRBV11-3	TRBD2	TRBJ2-2	.	TGTGCCAGCAGTTTATACGGGACTAGCGGGAACACCGGGGAGCTGTTTTTT	CASSLYGTSGNTGELFF
TRBV29-1	.	TRBJ1-1	.	TGCAGCGTTGTAAGAGGCGGCACTGAAGCTTTCTTT	CSVVRGGTEAFF
TRBV5-5	TRBD2	TRBJ2-2	.	TGTGCCAGCAGCTTCCAGCTAGCGGGAGGGCCTGGCGGGGAGCTGTTTTTT	CASSFQLAGGPGGELFF
TRBV5-6	.	TRBJ1-2	.	TGTGCCAGCAGCTTGGTGGCAGGGGACATCTATTCCTTCTATGGCTACACCTTC	CASSLVAGDIYSFYGYTF
TRBV27	TRBD1	TRBJ1-1	.	TGTGCCAGCAGTTTCCCCGACAGGGGTAAAGCTTTCTTT	CASSFPDRGKAFF
TRBV19	.	TRBJ1-5	.	TGTGCCAGTAGCTACAGGATCGGTAATGGCAATCAGCCCCAGCATTTT	CASSYRIGNGNQPQHF